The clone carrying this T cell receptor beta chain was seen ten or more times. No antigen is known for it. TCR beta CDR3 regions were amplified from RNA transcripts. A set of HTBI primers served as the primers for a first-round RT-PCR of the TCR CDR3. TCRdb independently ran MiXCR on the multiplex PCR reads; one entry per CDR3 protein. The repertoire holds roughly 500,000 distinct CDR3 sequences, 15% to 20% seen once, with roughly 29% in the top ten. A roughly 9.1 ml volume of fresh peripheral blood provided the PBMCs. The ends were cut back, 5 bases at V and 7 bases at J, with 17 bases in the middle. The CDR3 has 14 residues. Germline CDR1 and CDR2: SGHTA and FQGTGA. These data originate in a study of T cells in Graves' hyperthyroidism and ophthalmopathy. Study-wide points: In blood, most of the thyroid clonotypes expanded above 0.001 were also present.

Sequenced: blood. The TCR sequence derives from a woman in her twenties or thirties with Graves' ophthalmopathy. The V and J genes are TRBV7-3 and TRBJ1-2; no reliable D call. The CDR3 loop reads CASSPSEVYRGYTF. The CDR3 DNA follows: TGTGCCAGCAGCCCCTCGGAGGTCTATCGTGGCTACACCTTC.